This T cell receptor beta chain comes out of a study of naive and memory T cell subsets. Noted treatment: skin biopsy from PPD injection site in Mantoux-positive individual. A UMI-containing oligonucleotide was joined by 3' ligation to the TCR cDNA template. Tuberculin skin test biopsies were taken where PPD was injected in Mantoux-positive people. Input was about 1 to 1,100 ng of DNase-treated total RNA without cell sorting. By sample fraction, this clonotype is medium-sized. Antigen: not known. Findings of the study overall: Far more TCRs reportedly came from tuberculin skin test site biopsies. Higher TCR numbers at tuberculin sites reflect T cell infiltration, per interpretation.

Ligated cDNA underwent four rounds of PCR with nested alpha and beta constant region primers and SP2. Each CDR3 protein gets one entry after TCRdb re-called the UMI-ligation and nested PCR reads with MiXCR. The profile shows about 14,000 distinct CDR3 sequences, approximately 4.7% of them singletons. The CDR3 extends over 17 amino acids. Germline V gene lookup returns CDR1 SGHTA and CDR2 FQGNSA. Unmatched junction bases numbered 15, after V lost 5 bases and J lost 5 bases. The starting material was skin, obtained from a tuberculin skin test site. This receptor was taken from an adult in good health. The chain links TRBV7-2 to TRBJ2-5; TRBD2 aligns across 9 bases. In nucleotides, the CDR3 is TGTGCCAGCAGCCCTAACCTCCTAGCGGGGAGAGGGGAGACCCAGTACTTC. It translates to CASSPNLLAGRGETQYF.